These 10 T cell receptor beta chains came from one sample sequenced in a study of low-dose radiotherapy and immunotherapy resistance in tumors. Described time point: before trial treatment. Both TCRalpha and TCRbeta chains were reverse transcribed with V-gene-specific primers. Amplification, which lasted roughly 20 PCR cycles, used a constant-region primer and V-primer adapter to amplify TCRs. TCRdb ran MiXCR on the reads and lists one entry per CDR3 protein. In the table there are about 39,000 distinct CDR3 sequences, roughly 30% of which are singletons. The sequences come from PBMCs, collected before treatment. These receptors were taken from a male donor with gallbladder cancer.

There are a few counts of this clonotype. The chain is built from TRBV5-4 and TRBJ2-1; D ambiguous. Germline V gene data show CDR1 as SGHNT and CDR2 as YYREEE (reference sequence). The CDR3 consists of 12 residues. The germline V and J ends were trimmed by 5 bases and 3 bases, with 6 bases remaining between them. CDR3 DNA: TGTGCCAGCAGAGACGGCTACAATGAGCAGTTCTTC. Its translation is CASRDGYNEQFF.

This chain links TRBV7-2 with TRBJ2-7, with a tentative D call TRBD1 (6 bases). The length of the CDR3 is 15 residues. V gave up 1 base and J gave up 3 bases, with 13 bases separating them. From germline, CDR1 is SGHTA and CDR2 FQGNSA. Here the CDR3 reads CASSLGRTENYEQYF. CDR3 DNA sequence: TGTGCCAGCAGCTTAGGGAGGACAGAGAACTACGAGCAGTACTTC.

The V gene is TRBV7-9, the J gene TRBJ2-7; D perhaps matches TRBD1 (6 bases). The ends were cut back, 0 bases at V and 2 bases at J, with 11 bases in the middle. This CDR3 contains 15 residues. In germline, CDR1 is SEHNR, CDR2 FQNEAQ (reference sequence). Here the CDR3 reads CASSLALDSTYEQYF. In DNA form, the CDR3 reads TGTGCCAGCAGCTTAGCCTTGGACAGTACCTACGAGCAGTACTTC.

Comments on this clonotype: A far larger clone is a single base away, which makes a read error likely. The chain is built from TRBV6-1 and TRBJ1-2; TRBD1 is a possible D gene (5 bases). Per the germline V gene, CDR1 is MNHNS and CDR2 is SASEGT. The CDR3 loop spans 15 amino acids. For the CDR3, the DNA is TGTGCCGGCAGTTCGATTACGACGGGGGTGACTGGCTACACCTTC. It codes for CAGSSITTGVTGYTF.

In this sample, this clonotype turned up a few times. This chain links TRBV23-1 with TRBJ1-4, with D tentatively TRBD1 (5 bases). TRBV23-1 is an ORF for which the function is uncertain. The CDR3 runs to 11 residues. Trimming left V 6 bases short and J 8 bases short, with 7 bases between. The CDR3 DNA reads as TGCGCCAGCAGCCCAGGGGAAAAACTGTTTTTT. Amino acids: CASSPGEKLFF.

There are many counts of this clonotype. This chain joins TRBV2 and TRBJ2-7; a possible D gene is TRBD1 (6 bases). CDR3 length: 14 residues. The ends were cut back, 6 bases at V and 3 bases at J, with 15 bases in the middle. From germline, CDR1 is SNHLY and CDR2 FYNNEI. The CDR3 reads CASSTNRQDYEQYF. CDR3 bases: TGTGCCAGCAGCACAAATCGACAGGACTACGAGCAGTACTTC.

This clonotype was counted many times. The CDR3 is CASRGQNSPLHF. The CDR3 DNA reads as TGTGCCAGCAGAGGACAAAATTCACCCCTCCACTTT. The genes are TRBV6-6 and TRBJ1-6; D is possibly TRBD1 (5 bases). Trimming pared 6 bases from V and 7 bases from J, leaving 7 bases between. This CDR3 spans 12 amino acids. Per the germline V gene, CDR1 is MNHNY and CDR2 is SVGAGI (reference sequence).

CDR3 protein: CSAKSRAGETQYF. CDR3 sequence (DNA): TGCAGCGCCAAATCGAGGGCTGGAGAGACCCAGTACTTC. The genes are TRBV29-1 and TRBJ2-5, with a possible D match to TRBD2 (5 bases). The V end lost 7 bases, the J end lost 4 bases, and 16 bases lay between the germline ends. The CDR3 is made up of 13 amino acids. Germline V gene sequence: CDR1 SQVTM, CDR2 ANQGSEA.

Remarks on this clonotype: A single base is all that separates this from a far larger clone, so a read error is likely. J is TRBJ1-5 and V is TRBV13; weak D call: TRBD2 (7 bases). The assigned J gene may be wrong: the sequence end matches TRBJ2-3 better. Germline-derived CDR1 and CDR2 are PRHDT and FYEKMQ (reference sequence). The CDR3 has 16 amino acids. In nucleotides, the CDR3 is TGTGCCAGCAGCCTTGGGGGGGCTCGGAGCAATCAGCCCCAGTATTTT. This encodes CASSLGGARSNQPQYF.

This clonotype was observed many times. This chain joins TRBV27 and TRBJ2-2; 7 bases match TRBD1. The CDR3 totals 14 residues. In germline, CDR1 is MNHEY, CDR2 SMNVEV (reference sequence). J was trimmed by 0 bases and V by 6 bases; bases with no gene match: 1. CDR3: CASSDRANTGELFF. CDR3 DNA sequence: TGTGCCAGCAGCGACAGGGCGAACACCGGGGAGCTGTTTTTT.